The 22 T cell receptor beta chains reported below all come from one sample, sequenced in a study of T cells in Graves' hyperthyroidism and ophthalmopathy. TCR beta CDR3 regions were amplified from RNA transcripts. Initially, a first-round RT-PCR of the TCR CDR3 employed the HTBI primer set. Each CDR3 protein gets one entry after TCRdb re-called the multiplex PCR reads with MiXCR. The profile shows about 300,000 distinct CDR3 sequences, about an eighth of them singletons. The sample was blood. The receptors stem from a woman in her 30s with Graves' hyperthyroidism that later progressed to Graves' ophthalmopathy.

This clonotype was picked up many times. This chain joins TRBV27 and TRBJ2-1; TRBD2 agrees at 9 bases. This CDR3 is built from 16 residues. CDR1 is MNHEY, CDR2 SMNVEV, per germline (reference sequence). V dropped 5 bases and J dropped 6; count of bases not matched to a gene: 11. CDR3 nucleotide sequence: TGTGCCAGCAGTCCTCTTAGACTAGCGGAGGCCAATGAGCAGTTCTTC. Amino acids: CASSPLRLAEANEQFF.

The genes are TRBV6-1 and TRBJ1-1; D unresolved. CDR3 length: 13 amino acids. Germline lookup yields CDR1 MNHNS and CDR2 SASEGT. Trimming pared 6 bases from V and 3 bases from J, leaving 11 bases between. CDR3 residues: CASRVDRYTEAFF. In nucleotides, the CDR3 is TGTGCCAGCAGGGTGGACCGCTACACTGAAGCTTTCTTT.

V usage is TRBV28 and J usage is TRBJ2-7; 9 bases align to TRBD1. Germline V gene data show CDR1 as MDHEN and CDR2 as SYDVKM. The CDR3 loop spans 15 amino acids. The junction had 7 bases not matched to a gene; V was cut back by 4 bases and J by 3 bases. The CDR3 spells CASSSTGGEVYEQYF. For the CDR3, the DNA is TGTGCCAGCAGTTCGACAGGGGGTGAGGTCTACGAGCAGTACTTC.

This clonotype was detected ten times or more. The V and J genes are TRBV2 and TRBJ1-2, with D tentatively TRBD1 (5 bases). Germline V gene data show CDR1 as SNHLY and CDR2 as FYNNEI. CDR3 size: 15 residues. V gave up 0 bases and J gave up 4 bases, with 12 bases separating them. The CDR3 DNA reads as TGTGCCAGCAGTGAAGCCCCAGGGAACTTCTATGGCTACACCTTC. This codes for CASSEAPGNFYGYTF.

Regarding this clonotype: It may be a read error: a sequence one base away is much more abundant. V and J are TRBV28 and TRBJ2-1, with D possibly being TRBD1 or TRBD2 (6 bases each). This CDR3 region has 15 residues. Between the trimmed V and J ends, which lost 3 bases and 12 bases, there was a span of 21 bases. Germline V gene sequence: CDR1 MDHEN, CDR2 SYDVKM. CDR3 DNA sequence: TGTGCCAGCAGTTTTTTCGGGAGCCGAGGGGGTGGGCAGTTCTTC. Residues: CASSFFGSRGGGQFF. Full variable domain (rest looked up from reference TRBV28 and TRBJ2-1): DVKVTQSSRYLVKRTGEKVFLECVQDMDHENMFWYRQDPGLGLRLIYFSYDVKMKEKGDIPEGYSVSREKKERFSLILESASTNQTSMYLCASSFFGSRGGGQFFGPGTRLTVL.

The J gene is TRBJ2-7, the V gene TRBV4-1; D not resolved. V lost 0 bases and J lost 2, with 11 bases in between. Looked up from germline, CDR1 is MGHRA and CDR2 is YSYEKL. The CDR3 is made up of 15 amino acids. This CDR3 reads CASSQEVYRPYEQYF. The CDR3 coding sequence is TGCGCCAGCAGCCAAGAAGTCTACCGCCCCTACGAGCAGTACTTC.

A few counts support this clonotype. The rearrangement joins TRBV27 to TRBJ2-7; D possibly matches TRBD1 or TRBD2 (6 bases each). The germline CDR1 and CDR2 sequences are MNHEY and SMNVEV (reference sequence). V lost 8 bases to trimming and J lost 7 bases, with 15 bases between them. The CDR3 is 12 residues long. The CDR3 spells CASGWIGGEQYF. The CDR3 nucleotides read TGTGCCAGCGGTTGGATAGGGGGGGAGCAGTACTTC.

This clonotype was seen repeatedly, ten times or more. The V call is TRBV3-1, the J call TRBJ2-2; no definite D call. Germline assignment: CDR1 LGHDT and CDR2 YNNKEL (reference sequence). This CDR3 region has 12 residues. The ends were cut back, 2 bases at V and 2 bases at J, with 0 bases in the middle. The CDR3 here is CASSQNTGELFF. CDR3 nucleotide sequence: TGTGCCAGCAGCCAAAACACCGGGGAGCTGTTTTTT.

At least ten counts were recorded for this clonotype. The chain combines TRBV4-3 with TRBJ1-2, with D tentatively TRBD1 (5 bases). Germline V gene lookup returns CDR1 LGHNA and CDR2 YSLEER. This CDR3 has 14 residues. V lost 5 bases and J 7 bases, leaving 17 bases between the germline ends. CDR3 nucleotide sequence: TGCGCCAGCAGCGCGCTACCAGGGATGGCTGGCTACACCTTC. Encoded protein: CASSALPGMAGYTF.

The genes are TRBV7-9 and TRBJ2-3; D is ambiguous. This CDR3 is built from 16 residues. Germline values: CDR1 SEHNR, CDR2 FQNEAQ (reference sequence). The germline V and J ends were trimmed by 3 bases and 2 bases, with 15 bases remaining between them. This chain's CDR3 is CASSLPHTLHTDTQYF. In DNA form, the CDR3 reads TGTGCCAGCAGCTTGCCCCACACCCTCCACACAGATACGCAGTATTTT.

To note about this clonotype: A clone one base away is much larger, so this may be a read error. The rearrangement uses TRBV24-1 and TRBJ2-3; 8 bases fit TRBD1. The J call is in doubt because the DNA end fits TRBJ1-5 better. The CDR3 totals 15 residues. The V gene's germline CDR1 is KGHDR and CDR2 SFDVKD. This CDR3 reads CATTTGQGDTDTQHF. The CDR3 nucleotides are TGTGCCACCACCACAGGACAGGGCGATACAGATACGCAGCATTTT.

This clonotype showed up many times. V usage is TRBV20-1 and J usage is TRBJ1-1, with D possibly matching TRBD1 (5 bases). The CDR3 covers 12 residues. The germline V gene encodes CDR1 DFQATT and CDR2 SNEGSKA (reference sequence). Trimming stripped 7 bases from V and 1 base from J, with 10 bases between. CDR3 DNA sequence: TGCAGTGGCCCGCAGGGGAACACTGAAGCTTTCTTT. This sequence encodes CSGPQGNTEAFF.

This clonotype was seen ten or more times. The genes are TRBV6-1 and TRBJ2-3; 12 positions agree with TRBD2. CDR1 MNHNS and CDR2 SASEGT come from the germline V gene. The CDR3 runs to 15 residues. V lost 8 bases to trimming and J lost 3 bases; unmatched junction nucleotides: 6. CDR3 amino acids: CASRTTSGSTDTQYF. The DNA of the CDR3 is TGTGCCAGCCGAACGACTAGCGGGAGTACAGATACGCAGTATTTT.

There are many counts of this clonotype. V and J are TRBV2 and TRBJ2-3, with 7 nucleotides matching TRBD2. Germline loops: CDR1 SNHLY, CDR2 FYNNEI. The CDR3 has 15 amino acids. V lost 4 bases and J lost 2; bases outside the gene matches: 6. In DNA, the CDR3 is TGTGCCAGCAGTGGTACTAGCGCCTTCACAGATACGCAGTATTTT. Translating it yields CASSGTSAFTDTQYF.

In its sample, this clonotype was seen a few times. The V call is TRBV19, the J call TRBJ2-1; D ambiguous. CDR3 length: 15 residues. CDR1 LNHDA and CDR2 SQIVND come from the germline V gene (reference sequence). V lost 5 bases, J lost 0 bases, and 11 bases lay in between. In DNA, the CDR3 is TGTGCCAGTAGTGTTAGCACGAGCTCCTACAATGAGCAGTTCTTC. Residues: CASSVSTSSYNEQFF. Full variable domain (outside the CDR3, taken from reference TRBV19 and TRBJ2-1): DGGITQSPKYLFRKEGQNVTLSCEQNLNHDAMYWYRQDPGQGLRLIYYSQIVNDFQKGDIAEGYSVSREKKESFPLTVTSAQKNPTAFYLCASSVSTSSYNEQFFGPGTRLTVL.

In its sample, this clonotype was seen many times. The CDR3 nucleotides are TGTGCCAGCAGCTTAAAGCGCGCCGTTGGCGGGGAGCTGTTTTTT. Translating it yields CASSLKRAVGGELFF. The rearrangement uses TRBV7-2 and TRBJ2-2; no firm D call. V was shortened by 2 bases and J by 7 bases, with 14 bases between the two germline ends. This CDR3 contains 15 residues. The germline gives CDR1 SGHTA, CDR2 FQGNSA.

This clonotype was seen repeatedly, ten times or more. The chain carries TRBV6-5 and TRBJ1-2; 8 bases line up with TRBD1. Trimming took 2 bases from V and 4 from J; bases not matched to a gene: 3. The CDR3 totals 14 residues. The germline CDR1 and CDR2 sequences are MNHEY and SVGAGI. The CDR3 spells CASSYQGAAYGYTF. Here the CDR3 DNA reads TGTGCCAGCAGTTACCAGGGGGCGGCCTATGGCTACACCTTC.

This clonotype was detected a few times. CDR3 coding DNA: TGTGCCAGCAGCCTCATCGGGGGAGGGACCTATGGCTACACCTTC. It translates to CASSLIGGGTYGYTF. The chain uses TRBV6-2 or TRBV6-3 and TRBJ1-2; possibly TRBD1 for D (5 bases). This CDR3 is built from 15 residues. Trimming removed 6 bases at V and 4 bases at J, with 18 bases between. Germline lookup yields CDR1 MNHEY and CDR2 SVGEGT.

The genes are TRBV6-1 and TRBJ2-7, with D possibly being TRBD2 (5 bases). CDR1 MNHNS and CDR2 SASEGT come from the germline V gene. The CDR3 sequence is 16 residues long. V was trimmed by 1 base and J by 0 bases, leaving 13 bases between them. The chain's CDR3 is CASSEVGSRLSYEQYF. In DNA, the CDR3 is TGTGCCAGCAGTGAAGTGGGGAGCCGCCTCTCCTACGAGCAGTACTTC.

This clonotype has a count of ten or more. The V call is TRBV11-3, the J call TRBJ1-1; D unresolved. V gave up 5 bases and J gave up 3 bases, with 13 bases separating them. Germline lookup yields CDR1 SGHNT and CDR2 YENEEA. The CDR3 extends over 14 amino acids. CDR3: CASSPGGLDTEAFF. The CDR3 DNA reads TGTGCCAGCAGCCCAGGCGGGCTGGACACTGAAGCTTTCTTT.

This clonotype was seen repeatedly, ten times or more. The rearrangement uses TRBV7-6 and TRBJ2-2, with TRBD2 as a possible D gene (6 bases). V lost 5 bases and J lost 5, with 12 bases in between. This CDR3 has 14 residues. Looked up from germline, CDR1 is SGHVS and CDR2 is FNYEAQ. In DNA, the CDR3 is TGTGCCAGCAGCACGACGGGGGTAACCGGGGAGCTGTTTTTT. It yields the protein CASSTTGVTGELFF.

This chain links TRBV20-1 with TRBJ2-7, with TRBD1 matching 8 bases. J lost 4 bases, V lost 6 bases, and 5 bases had no gene match. The CDR3 contains 12 residues. Looked up from germline, CDR1 is DFQATT and CDR2 is SNEGSKA (reference sequence). The CDR3 DNA sequence: TGCAGTGCGCAGACAGGGGAGTACGAGCAGTACTTC. Translated: CSAQTGEYEQYF.